What follows are 24 T cell receptor beta chains derived from one specimen sequenced in a study of blood T cell repertoires in COVID-19. Here immunoSEQ multiplex PCR was the method, and the copy in TCRdb shows in-frame clones only, minus some. Here the sample spans more than 200,000 clones, approximately 81% being singletons. The sample consisted of peripheral blood. These receptors all stem from a woman aged 80 or older with acute or convalescent COVID-19.

The chain combines TRBV5-1 with TRBJ1-6, with a possible D match to TRBD1 (5 bases). The CDR3 sequence is 14 residues long. The V and J ends lost 0 bases and 7 bases respectively, with 8 bases between them. The germline CDR1 and CDR2 sequences are SGHRS and YFSETQ. This CDR3 reads CASSLEAGNSPLHF. DNA for the CDR3: TGCGCCAGCAGCTTGGAGGCAGGGAATTCACCCCTCCACTTT.

The rearrangement joins TRBV1 to TRBJ1-2; the D call TRBD1 from the table was never checked on the DNA. TRBV1 is termed a pseudogene. This CDR3 is 12 amino acids long. CDR3 coding DNA: TGCACCAACACGGGGACAGGGGCTGGCTACACCTTC. Translated, it gives CTNTGTGAGYTF.

DNA for the CDR3: TGTGCCAGCAGGACAGCCTCCTATAATTCACCCCTCCACTTT. Protein: CASRTASYNSPLHF. This rearrangement joins TRBV28 to TRBJ1-6, with a possible D match to TRBD1 (5 bases). Germline CDR1 is MDHEN and CDR2 is SYDVKM. This CDR3 is built from 14 residues. V lost 6 bases, J lost 0 bases, and 6 bases lay in between.

This clone was detected only once. The V and J genes are TRBV27 and TRBJ1-4; D may be TRBD1 (5 bases). The germline V gene has CDR1 MNHEY and CDR2 SMNVEV (reference sequence). The CDR3 sequence is 13 residues long. V lost 3 bases to trimming and J lost 8 bases, with 10 bases between them. The CDR3 region is CASSLAGQEKLFF. The CDR3 DNA sequence: TGTGCCAGCAGTTTGGCAGGGCAAGAAAAACTGTTTTTT.

The J gene is TRBJ2-2, the V gene TRBV11-2; 14 positions agree with TRBD2. The germline CDR1 and CDR2 sequences are SGHAT and FQNNGV. There are 17 residues in the CDR3. J lost 6 bases, V lost 5 bases, and 8 bases had no gene match. The DNA for the CDR3 is TGTGCCAGCAGCCCGGAGGGACTAGCGGGAGTGGCCGGGGAGCTGTTTTTT. It yields the protein CASSPEGLAGVAGELFF.

The J gene is TRBJ1-5, the V gene TRBV6-5; a weak D match, TRBD1 (5 bases). V lost 7 bases and J 4 bases, leaving 17 bases between the germline ends. The CDR3 has 15 amino acids. The germline V gene encodes CDR1 MNHEY and CDR2 SVGAGI. The CDR3: CASIAGDRVNQPQHF. CDR3 DNA sequence: TGTGCCAGCATCGCGGGAGACAGAGTTAATCAGCCCCAGCATTTT.

This sequence joins TRBV3-1 (or the pseudogene TRBV3-2) and TRBJ2-1; no definite D call. Germline V gives CDR1 LGHDT, CDR2 YNNKEL (reference sequence). V gave up 4 bases and J gave up 0 bases, with 10 bases separating them. This CDR3 has 15 residues. CDR3 sequence (DNA): TGTGCCAGCAGCCCAGGTCCTTTCTCCTACAATGAGCAGTTCTTC. It encodes CASSPGPFSYNEQFF.

This clone was detected only once. The rearrangement uses TRBV14 and TRBJ2-5; TRBD1 agrees at 8 bases. Trimming cost V 2 bases and J 0 bases; bases outside gene matches: 5. The CDR3 sequence is 16 residues long. CDR1 and CDR2 (germline): SGHDN, FVKESK. The CDR3 loop is CASSQRTGLNQETQYF. In nucleotides, the CDR3 is TGTGCCAGCAGCCAAAGGACAGGGCTTAACCAAGAGACCCAGTACTTC.

The chain uses TRBV5-4 and TRBJ2-2; 8 positions match TRBD2. The CDR3 length is 15 residues. CDR1 is SGHNT and CDR2 is YYREEE in the germline V gene (reference sequence). After removal of 4 bases from V and 0 bases from J, the junction contained 2 bases not matched to a gene. CDR3 residues: CASSPGLANTGELFF. CDR3 DNA sequence: TGTGCCAGCAGCCCGGGACTAGCGAACACCGGGGAGCTGTTTTTT.

This chain links TRBV19 with TRBJ1-5, with D possibly TRBD1 on 5 matching bases. CDR3 length: 14 residues. The V end was cut by 6 bases, the J end by 7 bases, with 16 bases between. The germline V gene encodes CDR1 LNHDA and CDR2 SQIVND (reference sequence). This CDR3 reads CASRARGGRQPQHF. CDR3 DNA: TGTGCCAGTAGGGCCCGCGGGGGACGGCAGCCCCAGCATTTT.

This clone has just a few counts. The V call is TRBV4-1, the J call TRBJ2-5, with 8 bases aligning to TRBD1. With V trimmed by 4 bases and J by 0 bases, 4 bases remained unmatched. The CDR3 is made up of 15 amino acids. Looked up from germline, CDR1 is MGHRA and CDR2 is YSYEKL. In DNA form, the CDR3 reads TGCGCCAGCAGCCTTCCGGGACAGGACCAAGAGACCCAGTACTTC. Translating it yields CASSLPGQDQETQYF.

The rearrangement uses TRBV11-3 and TRBJ1-1; TRBD1 matches 8 bases. The CDR3 loop spans 13 amino acids. Germline CDR1 and CDR2: SGHNT and YENEEA. Trimming cost V 5 bases and J 4 bases; bases outside gene matches: 3. The CDR3 region is CASSPGQVTEAFF. CDR3 DNA: TGTGCCAGCAGCCCGGGACAGGTCACTGAAGCTTTCTTT. The full variable domain, rest sourced from reference TRBV11-3 and TRBJ1-1, is EAGVVQSPRYKIIEKKQPVAFWCNPISGHNTLYWYLQNLGQGPELLIRYENEEAVDDSQLPKDRFSAERLKGVDSTLKIQPAELGDSAVYLCASSPGQVTEAFFGQGTRLTVV.

The V gene is TRBV5-6, the J gene TRBJ2-3, with 7 bases fitting TRBD1. CDR1 is SGHDT and CDR2 is YYEEEE in the germline V gene. The V and J ends lost 4 bases and 11 bases, in that order; junction bases with no gene match: 7. The CDR3 covers 12 residues. CDR3 amino acids: CASSRTGLMQYF. The CDR3 DNA reads as TGTGCCAGCAGCCGGACAGGTTTGATGCAGTATTTT. Based on the CDR3 plus reference TRBV5-6 and TRBJ2-3, the full variable domain is DAGVTQSPTHLIKTRGQQVTLRCSPKSGHDTVSWYQQALGQGPQFIFQYYEEEERQRGNFPDRFSGHQFPNYSSELNVNALLLGDSALYLCASSRTGLMQYFGPGTRLTVL.

The chain has TRBV6-5 and TRBJ1-5; the D gene is possibly TRBD1 (6 bases). Between the trimmed V and J ends, which lost 8 bases and 7 bases, there was a span of 21 bases. Germline CDR1 MNHEY, CDR2 SVGAGI. There are 15 residues in the CDR3. The CDR3 spells CASLIGEGGYQPQHF. The CDR3 DNA is TGTGCCAGCCTAATAGGGGAAGGGGGATACCAGCCCCAGCATTTT.

The chain uses TRBV10-3 and TRBJ2-7, with 7 nucleotides matching TRBD2. CDR3 length: 16 amino acids. V trimming: 0 bases; J trimming: 3 bases; junction bases outside the gene matches: 8. The germline CDR1 and CDR2 sequences are ENHRY and SYGVKD. CDR3 loop: CAISESGGDGHYEQYF. The DNA of the CDR3 is TGTGCCATCAGTGAGTCTGGGGGGGATGGACACTACGAGCAGTACTTC.

The V gene is TRBV2, the J gene TRBJ1-1; possible D gene TRBD1, 5 bases. CDR3 length: 14 residues. V was shortened by 7 bases and J by 0 bases, with 12 bases between the two germline ends. Germline-derived CDR1 and CDR2 are SNHLY and FYNNEI. CDR3 sequence reads: CASKRRQLNTEAFF. CDR3 bases: TGTGCCAGCAAGCGCCGACAGCTGAACACTGAAGCTTTCTTT. Together with reference TRBV2 and TRBJ1-1, the CDR3 gives the full variable domain: EPEVTQTPSHQVTQMGQEVILRCVPISNHLYFYWYRQILGQKVEFLVSFYNNEISEKSEIFDDQFSVERPDGSNFTLKIRSTKLEDSAMYFCASKRRQLNTEAFFGQGTRLTVV.

The chain has TRBV6-5 and TRBJ1-2; 7 bases map to TRBD1. Trimming cost V 4 bases and J 6 bases; bases outside gene matches: 11. Germline V gives CDR1 MNHEY, CDR2 SVGAGI. CDR3 size: 15 residues. In DNA form, the CDR3 reads TGTGCCAGCAGTTCTGAATACAGACAGGGCGATGGCTACACCTTC. The encoded protein is CASSSEYRQGDGYTF.

The genes are TRBV5-1 and TRBJ1-2, with D unresolved. The ends were cut back, 0 bases at V and 7 bases at J, with 7 bases in the middle. This CDR3 comprises 12 residues. Germline values: CDR1 SGHRS, CDR2 YFSETQ. CDR3 region: CASSLDSGGYTF. DNA for the CDR3: TGCGCCAGCAGCTTGGACTCCGGTGGCTACACCTTC.

This clone was detected only a few times. The chain joins TRBV4-1 to TRBJ1-4; the match to TRBD1 covers 10 bases. V shed 3 bases, J shed 2 bases, and the junction held 6 bases outside the gene matches. Per germline, CDR1 MGHRA and CDR2 YSYEKL. This CDR3 has 17 residues. CDR3 bases: TGCGCCAGCAGCCATAGGCCGGGACAGGGGACTAATGAAAAACTGTTTTTT. Translated, it gives CASSHRPGQGTNEKLFF.

Regarding this clone: Other DNA sequences from this sample encode an identical CDR3 as well. The J gene is TRBJ1-2, the V gene TRBV28, with 10 bases lining up with TRBD1. CDR1 and CDR2 (germline): MDHEN, SYDVKM. CDR3 size: 14 residues. V lost 8 bases and J lost 2; bases outside the gene matches: 5. The CDR3: CASLPGQGNYGYTF. CDR3 coding DNA: TGTGCCAGCTTACCGGGACAGGGGAACTATGGCTACACCTTC.

Regarding this clone: Other DNA sequences in this sample translate to the same CDR3. The V gene is TRBV5-1, the J gene TRBJ2-5; D unclear. V was pared by 0 bases and J by 1 base, with 7 bases between. The CDR3 runs to 14 residues. CDR1 is SGHRS, CDR2 YFSETQ, per germline. The CDR3 spells CASSLVGSQETQYF. CDR3 coding DNA: TGCGCCAGCAGCTTGGTTGGCAGCCAAGAGACCCAGTACTTC.

V usage is TRBV10-1 and J usage is TRBJ1-5; 9 bases line up with TRBD1. CDR1 and CDR2 from the germline V gene are WNHNN and SYGVQD (reference sequence). The CDR3 covers 15 residues. V lost 5 bases and J lost 5; bases outside the gene matches: 7. CDR3 sequence reads: CASSWTGESHQPQHF. DNA of the CDR3: TGCGCCAGCAGTTGGACAGGGGAGTCCCATCAGCCCCAGCATTTT.

The chain carries TRBV5-1 and TRBJ1-6, with 8 nucleotides matching TRBD1. J was trimmed by 10 bases and V by 3 bases; bases with no gene match: 9. This CDR3 has 15 amino acids. Germline CDR1 SGHRS, CDR2 YFSETQ. CDR3 in DNA: TGCGCCAGCAGCTCCGGACAGGGCTTTGAGTCACCCCTCCACTTT. Protein: CASSSGQGFESPLHF.

J is TRBJ1-4 and V is TRBV5-5; D is unclear. V lost 0 bases to trimming and J lost 0 bases, with 6 bases between them. The CDR3 runs to 15 residues. CDR1 is SGHKS and CDR2 is YYEKEE in the germline V gene (reference sequence). The CDR3 sequence is CASSLDIATNEKLFF. In DNA form, the CDR3 reads TGTGCCAGCAGCTTGGACATCGCAACTAATGAAAAACTGTTTTTT.